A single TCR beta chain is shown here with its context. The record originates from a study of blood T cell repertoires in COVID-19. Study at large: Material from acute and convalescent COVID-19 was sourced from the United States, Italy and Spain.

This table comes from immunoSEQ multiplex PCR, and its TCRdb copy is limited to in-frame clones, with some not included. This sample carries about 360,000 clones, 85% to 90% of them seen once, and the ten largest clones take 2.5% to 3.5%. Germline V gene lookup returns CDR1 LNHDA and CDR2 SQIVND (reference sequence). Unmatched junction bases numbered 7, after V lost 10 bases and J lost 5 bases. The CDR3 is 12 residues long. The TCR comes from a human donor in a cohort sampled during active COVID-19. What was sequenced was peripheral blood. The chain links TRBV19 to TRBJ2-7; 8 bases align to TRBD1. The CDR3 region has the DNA TGTGCCACACAGGGGGAACGGCACGAGCAGTACTTC. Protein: CATQGERHEQYF.